This record looks at one T cell receptor (beta chain) sequence and its context. Its antigen is still unknown. This sample was included in a study of monozygotic twins with inflammatory bowel disease. Nested amplification of TCRalpha and TCRbeta cDNA involved two PCRs of approximately 16 and 10 cycles. TCRdb reprocessed the 5' RACE reads and reports one entry per CDR3 protein, with no DNA. The sample table sets out roughly 330,000 distinct CDR3 sequences. Blood (approximately 2.4 ml) was collected from every donor individually. The V gene's germline CDR1 is MNHNS and CDR2 SASEGT. The CDR3 is 14 residues long. General study findings and limits: The inverse Simpson measure of TCRbeta diversity was lower in IBD patients than in healthy co-twins.

The sequenced sample was blood. The source is a human donor with ulcerative colitis or Crohn's disease, or a healthy co-twin of an affected twin (not recorded which). The genes are TRBV6-1 and TRBJ1-5. CDR3 residues: CASSPSAGYQPQHF.